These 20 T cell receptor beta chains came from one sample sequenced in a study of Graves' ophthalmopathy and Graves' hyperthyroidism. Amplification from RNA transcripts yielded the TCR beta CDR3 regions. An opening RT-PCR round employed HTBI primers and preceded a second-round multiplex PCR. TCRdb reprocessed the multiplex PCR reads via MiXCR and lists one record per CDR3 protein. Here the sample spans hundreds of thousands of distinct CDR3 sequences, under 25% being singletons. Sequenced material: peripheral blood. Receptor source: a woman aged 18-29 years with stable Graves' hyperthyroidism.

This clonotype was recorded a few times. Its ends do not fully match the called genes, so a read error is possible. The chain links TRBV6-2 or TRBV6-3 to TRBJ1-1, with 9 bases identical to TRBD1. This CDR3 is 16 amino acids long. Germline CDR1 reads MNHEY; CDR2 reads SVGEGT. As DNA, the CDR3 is TGTGCCAGCAGCGCAGGGACAGGGATAGGGAACACTGATGCTTTCTTT. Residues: CASSAGTGIGNTDAFF.

The CDR3 DNA reads TGTGCCAGCAGCTTAATTCCGGGGGGTAGCAATCAGCCCCAGCATTTT. The encoded protein is CASSLIPGGSNQPQHF. The chain joins TRBV11-2 to TRBJ1-5, with D perhaps TRBD1 (5 bases). V was cut by 2 bases and J by 0 bases, with 11 bases left in between. This CDR3 is built from 16 residues. CDR1 and CDR2 (germline): SGHAT, FQNNGV.

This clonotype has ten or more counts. CDR3 nucleotides: TGTGCCAGCAGTTTCCTACAGGGGGGAACCTGGGAGCAGTACTTC. Protein: CASSFLQGGTWEQYF. The chain has TRBV27 and TRBJ2-7; 8 bases fit TRBD1. With V trimmed by 3 bases and J by 7 bases, 11 bases remained unmatched. The CDR3 sequence is 15 residues long. Germline CDR1 reads MNHEY; CDR2 reads SMNVEV (reference sequence).

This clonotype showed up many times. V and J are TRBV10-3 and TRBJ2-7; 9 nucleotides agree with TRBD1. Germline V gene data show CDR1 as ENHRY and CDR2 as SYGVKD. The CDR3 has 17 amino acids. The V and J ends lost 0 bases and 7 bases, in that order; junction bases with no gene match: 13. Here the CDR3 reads CAISESIIGTGKAEQYF. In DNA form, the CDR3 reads TGTGCCATCAGTGAGTCAATTATCGGGACAGGGAAGGCAGAGCAGTACTTC.

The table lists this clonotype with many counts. In nucleotides, the CDR3 is TGTGCCACCAGCTCGTGGACAGGGCCGTTAAATCCACTGAAAGCTTTCTTT. This encodes CATSSWTGPLNPLKAFF. The V call is TRBV15, the J call TRBJ1-1; TRBD1 aligns across 8 bases. With 5 bases clipped from V and 9 bases from J, the junction kept 20 bases outside the gene matches. Germline CDR1 and CDR2: LNHNV and YYDKDF (reference sequence). This CDR3 spans 17 amino acids.

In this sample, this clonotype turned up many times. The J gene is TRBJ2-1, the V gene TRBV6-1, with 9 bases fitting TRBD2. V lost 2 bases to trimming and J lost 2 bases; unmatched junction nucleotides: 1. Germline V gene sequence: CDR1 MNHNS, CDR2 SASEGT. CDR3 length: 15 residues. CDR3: CASSESSGTYNEQFF. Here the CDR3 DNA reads TGTGCCAGCAGTGAATCTAGCGGGACCTACAATGAGCAGTTCTTC.

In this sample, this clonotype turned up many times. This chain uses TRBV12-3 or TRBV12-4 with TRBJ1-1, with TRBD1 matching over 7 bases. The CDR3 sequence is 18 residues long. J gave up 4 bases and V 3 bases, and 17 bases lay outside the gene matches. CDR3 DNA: TGTGCCAGCAGTTTTTCGAAGGGGGGGACAGCTTTGGGCACTGAAGCTTTCTTT. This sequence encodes CASSFSKGGTALGTEAFF.

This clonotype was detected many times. The CDR3 sequence is CASSVEGSPWNSPLHF. In nucleotides, the CDR3 is TGTGCCAGCAGCGTAGAAGGGTCTCCCTGGAATTCACCCCTCCACTTT. This chain connects TRBV9 to TRBJ1-6; no reliable D call. Deletions cut 0 bases from V and 7 bases from J, with 14 bases between. Germline assignment: CDR1 SGDLS and CDR2 YYNGEE. This CDR3 has 16 amino acids.

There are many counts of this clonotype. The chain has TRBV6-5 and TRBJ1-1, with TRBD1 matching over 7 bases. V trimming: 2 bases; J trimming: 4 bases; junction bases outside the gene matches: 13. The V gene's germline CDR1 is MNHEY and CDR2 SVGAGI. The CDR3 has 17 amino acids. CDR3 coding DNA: TGTGCCAGCAGTTACAATCAAGTGACAGGGACGAGCACTGAAGCTTTCTTT. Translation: CASSYNQVTGTSTEAFF.

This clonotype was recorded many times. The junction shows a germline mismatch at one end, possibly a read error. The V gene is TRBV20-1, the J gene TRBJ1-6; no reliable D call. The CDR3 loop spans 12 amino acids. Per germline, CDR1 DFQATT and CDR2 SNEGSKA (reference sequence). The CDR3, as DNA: TGCAGTGCTAGAGACCATAAGTCACCCCTCCACTTT. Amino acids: CSARDHKSPLHF.

The CDR3 sequence: CASSVASEETQYF. The CDR3 DNA reads as TGTGCCAGCAGCGTAGCATCTGAGGAGACCCAGTACTTC. The chain uses TRBV9 and TRBJ2-5; no firm D call. Germline loops: CDR1 SGDLS, CDR2 YYNGEE. Trimming cost V 0 bases and J 5 bases, with 8 bases left between them. The CDR3 has 13 residues. The full variable domain, in which reference TRBV9 and TRBJ2-5 provide the parts outside the CDR3, is DSGVTQTPKHLITATGQRVTLRCSPRSGDLSVYWYQQSLDQGLQFLIQYYNGEERAKGNILERFSAQQFPDLHSELNLSSLELGDSALYFCASSVASEETQYFGPGTRLLVL.

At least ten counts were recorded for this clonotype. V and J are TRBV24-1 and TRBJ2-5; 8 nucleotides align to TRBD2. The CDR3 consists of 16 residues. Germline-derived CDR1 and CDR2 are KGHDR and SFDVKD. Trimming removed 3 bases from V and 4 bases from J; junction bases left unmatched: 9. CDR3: CATSDASGLFGETQYF. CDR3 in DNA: TGTGCCACCAGTGATGCTAGCGGGTTATTTGGAGAGACCCAGTACTTC.

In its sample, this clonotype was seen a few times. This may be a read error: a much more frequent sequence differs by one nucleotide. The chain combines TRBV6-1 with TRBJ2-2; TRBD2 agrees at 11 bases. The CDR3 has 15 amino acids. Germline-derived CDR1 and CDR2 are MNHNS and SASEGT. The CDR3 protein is CASSELAGGFGELVF. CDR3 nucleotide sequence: TGTGCCAGCAGTGAACTAGCGGGGGGATTTGGGGAGCTGGTTTTT.

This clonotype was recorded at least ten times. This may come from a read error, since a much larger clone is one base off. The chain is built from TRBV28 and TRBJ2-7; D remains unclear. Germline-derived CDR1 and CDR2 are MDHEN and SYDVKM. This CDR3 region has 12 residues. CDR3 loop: CASSLTLSEQHF. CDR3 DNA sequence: TGTGCCAGCAGTTTAACACTCTCCGAGCAGCACTTC.

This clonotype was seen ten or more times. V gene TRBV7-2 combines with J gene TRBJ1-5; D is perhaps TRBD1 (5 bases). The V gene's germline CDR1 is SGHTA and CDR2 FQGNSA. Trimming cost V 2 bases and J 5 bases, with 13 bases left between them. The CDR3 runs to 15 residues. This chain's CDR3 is CASSLFQGRDQPQHF. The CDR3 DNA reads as TGTGCCAGCAGCTTATTTCAGGGAAGGGATCAGCCCCAGCATTTT.

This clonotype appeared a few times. This CDR3 is CASSEYPVGEQYF. In DNA form, the CDR3 reads TGTGCCAGCAGTGAGTACCCAGTCGGGGAGCAGTACTTC. The chain couples TRBV6-1 to TRBJ2-7; no firm D call. The length of the CDR3 is 13 residues. The germline CDR1 and CDR2 sequences are MNHNS and SASEGT. Trimming stripped 3 bases from V and 7 bases from J, with 13 bases between.

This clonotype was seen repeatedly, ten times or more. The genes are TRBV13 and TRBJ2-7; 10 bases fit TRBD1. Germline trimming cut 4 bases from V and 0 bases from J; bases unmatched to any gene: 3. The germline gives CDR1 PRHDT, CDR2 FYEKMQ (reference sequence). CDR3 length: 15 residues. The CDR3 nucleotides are TGTGCCAGCAGCTCGACAGGGGGCCCCTCCTACGAGCAGTACTTC. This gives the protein CASSSTGGPSYEQYF.

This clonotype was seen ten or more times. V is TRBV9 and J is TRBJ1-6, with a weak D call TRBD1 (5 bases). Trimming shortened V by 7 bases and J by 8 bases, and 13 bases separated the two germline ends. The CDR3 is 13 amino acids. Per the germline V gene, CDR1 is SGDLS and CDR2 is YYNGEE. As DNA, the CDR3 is TGTGCCAGCGGGGGGGGGAGAGATTCACCCCTCCACTTT. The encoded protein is CASGGGRDSPLHF.

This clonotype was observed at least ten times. The CDR3 sequence: CASSADRVGTEAFF. In nucleotides, the CDR3 is TGTGCCAGCAGTGCGGACAGGGTGGGGACTGAAGCTTTCTTT. This sequence joins TRBV12-3 or TRBV12-4 and TRBJ1-1, with 8 bases fitting TRBD1. With 5 bases clipped from V and 5 bases from J, the junction kept 7 bases outside the gene matches. This CDR3 has 14 residues.

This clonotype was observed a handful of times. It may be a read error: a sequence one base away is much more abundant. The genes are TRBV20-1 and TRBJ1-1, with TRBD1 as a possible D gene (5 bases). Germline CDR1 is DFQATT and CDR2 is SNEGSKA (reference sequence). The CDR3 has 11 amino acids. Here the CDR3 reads CQGERNTEACF. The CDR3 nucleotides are TGTCAAGGGGAAAGAAACACTGAAGCTTGCTTT.